This entry features one T cell receptor (beta chain) sequence. This clonotype is identified as medium-sized (0.01 to 0.1%). Its antigen remains unidentified. The input lacks base qualities; no much larger clone sits a single base away. These data originate in a study of spatial heterogeneity in lung cancer (dated by TCRdb to between 2018 and 2021). Study-level background: More beta-chain than alpha-chain transcripts were consistently detected, likely reflecting higher beta-chain transcript abundance. TCR transcript counts in tumor regions correlated strongly with a T cell transcriptional module score from matched bulk RNA-seq. In the raw uncorrected reads, each unique combination of TCR and UMI appeared more than ten times on average. The study quantitatively compared TCR alpha and beta repertoires across multiple tumor regions, matched nontumor lung and blood in non-small cell lung cancer. TCR repertoire features were related to nonsynonymous mutation counts determined by whole-exome sequencing of tumor tissue. At surgery, over 200 tumor regions, around 68 matched nontumor lung samples and 56 PBMC samples were TCR-sequenced for both alpha and beta chains.

Here is what the overall study found, with its caveats: A correlation was observed between the number of expanded intratumoral alpha and beta TCRs and the tumor nonsynonymous mutation count. TCR-seq coverage of tumor T cells was estimated at only 7% to 8.5% for alpha chains and more than 11% for beta chains. Confirming at a functional level the hypothesis that regional TCRs recognize regional mutations was considered to require additional single-cell paired TCR alpha and beta sequencing. Counts of ubiquitous and regional expanded TCRs were found to correlate with counts of ubiquitous and regional nonsynonymous mutations, respectively.

The junction shows trimming of 4 bases on V and 6 bases on J, plus 5 bases between the germline ends. Taken from the germline V gene (reference sequence), the CDR1 and CDR2 loops are SGHNT and YYREEE. From cysteine to phenylalanine, the CDR3 is 11 amino acids long. The kept DNA is CDR3 alone, 33 bases in frame from the first base. Library prep was done by 5' RACE. Reads for this sample came from a NextSeq 500. The TCR library protocol attached a unique molecular identifier to each TCR cDNA molecule to allow correction of PCR and sequencing errors. Per the source publication's procedure: TCR identification, UMI-based error correction and CDR3 extraction were performed with Decombinator tools. TCRs above a frequency of 2 per 1,000, corresponding to the top 1% of the tumor frequency distribution, were defined as expanded. Expanded tumor TCRs were classed as regional if statistically deemed absent (corrected P<0.05) from at least one tumor region, otherwise ubiquitous. Renyi diversity was calculated using the R vegan package after each repertoire was subsampled 100 times to 5,000 TCRs. CDR3 similarity networks were built from amino acid triplet string-kernel similarity, connecting CDR3s with pairwise similarity above 0.82. TCRdb took the public reads, trimmed them with fastp at Q25, ran MiXCR for clone calling and kept in-frame beta chains. Entries that share a CDR3 protein sequence are merged under the most common genes and DNA. V and J calls and clone size were set by TCRdb, not the authors. The sample contains about 3,500 distinct CDR3 sequences, 25% to 30% of them found a single time. The ten most abundant clones make up 20% to 25% of the sample.

The time point label corresponds to: sample taken at primary tumor resection. Samples were obtained from 72 patients with early-stage, untreated non-small cell lung cancer from the lung TRACERx cohort. Whole RNA extracted from tumor and nontumor lung tissue, or from cryopreserved PBMC samples, was used for TCR sequencing without cell sorting. Only patients with enough RNA available from two or more tumor regions were chosen for TCR sequencing. A lung pathologist reviewed the tumor and adjacent nontumor lung specimens before the specimens were selected. The chain is assembled from TRBV5-4 and TRBJ2-1; a confident D gene designation cannot be given. This material consisted of lung tumor tissue, taken at surgery. This TCR derives from a male donor with early-stage non-small cell lung cancer. The sequence in DNA is TGTGCCAGCAGCCGGTTCAATGAGCAGTTCTTC. This encodes CASSRFNEQFF.